This T cell receptor beta chain was found in a study of early T cells in non-severe SARS-CoV-2 infection. The CDR3 covers 15 residues. V was pared by 6 bases and J by 0 bases, with 15 bases between. Germline V gene lookup returns CDR1 MDHEN and CDR2 SYDVKM. In the library, individual cDNA molecules carried attached unique molecular identifiers. Using its own MiXCR run on the 5' RACE reads, TCRdb lists one record per CDR3 protein. The table includes some 82,000 distinct CDR3 sequences, 10% to 15% detected once. Overall study results and limits: Private and CD4 specificities were missed by VDJdb matching, which favored anti-spike CD8 responses.

This clonotype was seen a handful of times. Its antigen is unknown. The source material was whole blood, sampled at baseline. The receptor comes from an adult who was a healthcare worker with PCR-confirmed SARS-CoV-2 infection or an uninfected control (not recorded which). V gene TRBV28 combines with J gene TRBJ2-7; no firm D call. CDR3 region: CASRLHPGASYEQYF. CDR3 sequence (DNA): TGTGCCAGCAGGCTCCACCCGGGTGCCTCCTACGAGCAGTACTTC.